This TCR beta chain was identified during a study of regulatory T cells in long-lasting Graves disease (dated by TCRdb to the early 2020s). Concerning the study at large: Persistent Graves' disease was defined as persistently positive TSH receptor autoantibodies together with antithyroid drug treatment for over 5 years. The study took place in China and was registered as a clinical trial. A total of around 35 samples underwent TCR sequencing: about 13 from persistent and roughly 20 from newly diagnosed Graves' disease patients. Persistent Graves' disease patients in the clinical cohort had taken antithyroid drugs for roughly ten years on average. This study used TCR sequencing and RNA sequencing of peripheral blood to compare persistent Graves' disease patients against newly diagnosed Graves' disease patients.

The table lists this clonotype with many counts. Its recognized antigen is unknown. Within one base of it there is no much larger clone, and no base qualities were kept. Broader findings and caveats from the paper: More public clonotypes were shared among persistent patients (around 3,000) than among newly diagnosed patients (roughly 960). As a limitation, the authors acknowledged that the small sample size may reduce accuracy. Because the primary lesion, thyroid tissue, could not be accessed, the study looked at peripheral blood alone. Compared with newly diagnosed patients, persistent Graves' disease patients had lower TCR Shannon entropy and fewer highly expanded clones, which suggests clonal expansion. Only the TCR beta chain was sequenced and analyzed. TRBV28, TRBJ1-2 and TRBJ2-5 were preferentially used in persistent disease, while TRBV20-1 and TRBJ2-1 were favored in newly diagnosed disease.

Explained via the paper, the time point label denotes: persistent/refractory GD, antithyroid drugs over 5 years with positive TRAb. RNA was extracted from PBMCs in TRIzol for both TCR sequencing and RNA sequencing. Graves' disease was diagnosed according to American Thyroid Association guidelines. The patients came from an endocrinology department in Xi'an, China. From each patient, about 9 milliliters of peripheral blood was collected into an EDTA anticoagulant tube. Ficoll Paque Plus density gradient separation was used to isolate PBMCs, and no further T cell sorting was performed. An Agilent 2100 Bioanalyzer and agarose gel were used to check RNA quality, and a NanoDrop 2000 was used to measure RNA concentration. V sheds 0 bases and J sheds 3 bases, leaving 11 bases between their ends. In the germline V gene (reference sequence), CDR1 corresponds to MNHEY and CDR2 to SMNVEV. There are 15 amino acids in the CDR3, from cysteine to phenylalanine inclusive. Solely the CDR3 DNA is kept, with 45 bases framed from the first base.

Library construction relied on multiplex PCR. Sequencing used an Illumina HiSeq 4000. CDR3 regions were amplified by Arm-PCR with iRepertoire HTBI primers to construct TCR beta libraries. Gel purification was performed on PCR products prior to sequencing. Per the authors' processing: A total of around 66 TRBV and 14 TRBJ segments were identified across samples and were used for gene usage analysis of CDR3 amino acid clonotypes. COPE and FqMerger were used to merge filtered high-quality paired reads into contigs. BLAST was used to align contigs to IMGT TRBV, TRBD and TRBJ reference genes, and CDR3 was defined according to IMGT. Any clonotype with a frequency above 0.1% was counted as a highly expanded clone. Shannon entropy was used to measure repertoire diversity, and the Gini coefficient was used to measure V-J evenness. Clonotypes shared by more than one individual were considered public. Clones were called with MiXCR by TCRdb after fastp trimmed the public reads at Q25, and only in-frame beta chains were retained. Each entry is one CDR3 protein sequence, shown with its most common DNA and genes. TCRdb, rather than the study authors, made the V and J calls. The sample table contains approximately 290,000 distinct CDR3 sequences; only one count was recorded for roughly a fifth of them. The ten largest make up roughly three fifths of the sample.

The sample here was peripheral blood mononuclear cells (PBMCs), taken when the disease was refractory, from a patient treated with antithyroid drugs. The chain is assembled from TRBV27 and TRBJ1-1; perhaps TRBD1 is the D gene, with 6 bases matching. The TCR was taken from a female donor with Graves disease. The CDR3 here reads CASSLSWRGDTEAFF. The sequence in DNA is TGTGCCAGCAGTTTATCCTGGAGGGGGGACACTGAAGCTTTCTTT.